This T cell receptor beta chain was observed in a study of blood T cell repertoires in COVID-19. Assay used: immunoSEQ multiplex PCR; TCRdb lists only in-frame clones, some missing. The data hold roughly 410,000 clones, with 89% observed a single time. The clonotype was recovered from a woman aged 40-49 years with COVID-19, enrolled during active disease. Sequencing was performed on peripheral blood.

CDR3 region: CASSQDRATRGPYEQYF. The CDR3 bases are TGCGCCAGCAGCCAAGATAGGGCGACTAGGGGTCCCTACGAGCAGTACTTC. V gene TRBV4-1 combines with J gene TRBJ2-7; D may be TRBD2 (6 bases). Germline CDR1 reads MGHRA; CDR2 reads YSYEKL. The CDR3 spans 17 residues. V was cut by 0 bases and J by 2 bases, with 17 bases left in between.